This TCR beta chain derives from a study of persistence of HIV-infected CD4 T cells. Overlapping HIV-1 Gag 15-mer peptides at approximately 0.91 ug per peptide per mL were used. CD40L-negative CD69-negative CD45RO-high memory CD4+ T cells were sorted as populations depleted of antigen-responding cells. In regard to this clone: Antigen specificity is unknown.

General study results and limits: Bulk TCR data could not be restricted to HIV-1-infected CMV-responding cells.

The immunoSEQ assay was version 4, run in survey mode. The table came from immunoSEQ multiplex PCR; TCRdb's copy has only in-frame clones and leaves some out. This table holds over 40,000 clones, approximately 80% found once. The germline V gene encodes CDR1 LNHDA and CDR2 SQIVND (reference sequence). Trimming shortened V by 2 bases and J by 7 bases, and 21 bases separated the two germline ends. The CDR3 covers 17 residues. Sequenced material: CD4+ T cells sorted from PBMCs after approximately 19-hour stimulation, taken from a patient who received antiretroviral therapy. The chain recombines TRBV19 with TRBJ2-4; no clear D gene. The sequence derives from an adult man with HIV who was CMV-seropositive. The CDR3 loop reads CASSIKGPEAIRNIQYF. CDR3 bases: TGTGCCAGTAGTATAAAAGGGCCCGAGGCGATTAGGAACATTCAGTACTTC.